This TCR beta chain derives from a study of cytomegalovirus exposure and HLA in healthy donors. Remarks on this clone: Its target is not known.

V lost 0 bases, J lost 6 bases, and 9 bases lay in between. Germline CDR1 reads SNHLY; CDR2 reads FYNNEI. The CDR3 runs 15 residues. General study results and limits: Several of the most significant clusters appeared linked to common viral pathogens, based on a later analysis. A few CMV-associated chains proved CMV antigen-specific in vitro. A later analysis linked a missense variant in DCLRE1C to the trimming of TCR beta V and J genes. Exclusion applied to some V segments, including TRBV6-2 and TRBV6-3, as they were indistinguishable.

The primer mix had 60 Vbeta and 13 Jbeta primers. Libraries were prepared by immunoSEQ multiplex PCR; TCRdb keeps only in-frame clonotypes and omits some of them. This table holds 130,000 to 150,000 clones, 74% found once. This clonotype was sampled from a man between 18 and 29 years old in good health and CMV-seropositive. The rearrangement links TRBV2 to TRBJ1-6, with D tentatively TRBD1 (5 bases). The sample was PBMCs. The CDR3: CASSEARTTNSPLHF. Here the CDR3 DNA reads TGTGCCAGCAGTGAAGCTCGGACAACTAATTCACCCCTCCACTTT.